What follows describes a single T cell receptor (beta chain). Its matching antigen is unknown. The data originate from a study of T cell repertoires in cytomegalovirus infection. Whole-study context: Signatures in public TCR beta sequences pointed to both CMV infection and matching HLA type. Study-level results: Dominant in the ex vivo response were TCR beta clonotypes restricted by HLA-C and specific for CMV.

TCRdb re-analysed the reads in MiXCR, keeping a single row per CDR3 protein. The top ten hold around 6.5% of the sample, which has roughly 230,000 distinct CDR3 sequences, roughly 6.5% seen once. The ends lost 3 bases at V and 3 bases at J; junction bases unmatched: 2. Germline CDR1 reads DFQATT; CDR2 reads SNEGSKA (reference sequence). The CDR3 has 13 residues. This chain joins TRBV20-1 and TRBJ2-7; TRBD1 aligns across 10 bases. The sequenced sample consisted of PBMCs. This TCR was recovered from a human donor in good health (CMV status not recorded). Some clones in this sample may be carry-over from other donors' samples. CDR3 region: CSARGDRGYEQYF. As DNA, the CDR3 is TGCAGTGCTAGGGGGGACAGGGGCTACGAGCAGTACTTC.